The rows below give T cell receptor beta chains drawn from one sample of a study of control samples from healthy donors and cancer patients. Generated by immunoSEQ multiplex PCR, the TCRdb table keeps only in-frame clones and is missing some. The sample holds about 160,000 clones, roughly 94% seen once. The specimen sequenced was PBMCs. The origin of the receptors is a man in his fifties or sixties with colorectal cancer. Both conserved end residues are part of each CDR3. Each record gives: clone size, V gene, J gene, D gene, CDR3 DNA, CDR3 protein. D genes are given only for firm matches. The listing skips clone size in some rows; elsewhere it reads once, few, many or a size class.

-,TRBV7-2,TRBJ2-1,TRBD2,TGTGCCAGCAGCCCCCGACTAGCGGGGGACAATGAGCAGTTCTTC,CASSPRLAGDNEQFF
-,TRBV2,TRBJ2-7,-,TGTGCCAGCAGTGACCTTCCAGGGCCTTCCTCCTACGAGCAGTACTTC,CASSDLPGPSSYEQYF
few,TRBV6-2/TRBV6-3,TRBJ1-3,-,TGTGCCAGCAGTTATACCGGCGGGGGACCTGGAAACACCATATATTTT,CASSYTGGGPGNTIYF
-,TRBV9,TRBJ2-5,-,TGTGCCAGCAGCGTAGGGGCGGGGGCCCCTGATCTCCAGTACTTC,CASSVGAGAPDLQYF
-,TRBV25-1,TRBJ1-1,-,TGTGCCAGCAGTCATTTGTCAAATGAAGCTTTCTTT,CASSHLSNEAFF
-,TRBV7-8,TRBJ1-1,TRBD1,TGTGCCAGCAGCCCTGACAGGGGTCTCACTGAAGCTTTCTTT,CASSPDRGLTEAFF
-,TRBV9,TRBJ1-2,-,TGTGCCAGCAGCGGCCGGGGGCTGAACTATGGCTACACCTTC,CASSGRGLNYGYTF
-,TRBV11-3,TRBJ2-1,-,TGTGCCAGCAGTTCATCTAACTACAATGAGCAGTTCTTC,CASSSSNYNEQFF
-,TRBV21-1,TRBJ2-2,-,TGTGCCAGCAGCAAAGCGCAGGGACAGGGCGACACCGGGGAGCTGTTTTTT,CASSKAQGQGDTGELFF
-,TRBV24-1,TRBJ2-1,TRBD1,TGTGCCACCAGTGATTTGCAGCCGGGACAGGGGGGCAATGAGCAGTTCTTC,CATSDLQPGQGGNEQFF
-,TRBV11-2,TRBJ1-1,-,TGTGCCAGCAGCTTAGACGGGGTGTGGACTGAAGCTTTCTTT,CASSLDGVWTEAFF
-,TRBV5-6,TRBJ2-5,TRBD2,TGTGCCAGCAGCCCGAGCGGGGGGGCCTCGGAGACCCAGTACTTC,CASSPSGGASETQYF
-,TRBV3-1/TRBV3-2,TRBJ2-1,-,TGTGCCAGCAGCCAAGATACGGACACCTACAATGAGCAGTTCTTC,CASSQDTDTYNEQFF
-,TRBV14,TRBJ1-2,TRBD1,TGTGCCAGCAGCCAAATAGCGGGACAGGGGGGCGGCTACACCTTC,CASSQIAGQGGGYTF
-,TRBV4-1,TRBJ2-7,-,TGCGCCAGCAGCCAAGTAGGCATCCCCTCCTACGAGCAGTACTTC,CASSQVGIPSYEQYF
-,TRBV21-1,TRBJ2-1,-,TGTGCCAGCAGCATCCACAGGGTCCCCTACAATGAGCAGTTCTTC,CASSIHRVPYNEQFF
-,TRBV19,TRBJ2-7,-,TGTGCCAGTAGTATTGGGAATGAGCAGTACTTC,CASSIGNEQYF
-,TRBV5-1,TRBJ1-1,TRBD1,TGCGCCAGCAGCTTGGCAGCGACAGGGGGCCATGAAGCTTTCTTT,CASSLAATGGHEAFF
-,TRBV7-9,TRBJ2-7,-,TGTGCCAGCAGCTTAGGACTCCTCGGCGAGCAGTACTTC,CASSLGLLGEQYF
few,TRBV7-9,TRBJ2-7,-,TGTGCCAGCAGCTCCTACAGCGACAAGGGCTACGAGCAGTACTTC,CASSSYSDKGYEQYF
-,TRBV19,TRBJ2-3,-,TGTGCCAGTAGTATGGTCACCGGGGGGCCAGATACGCAGTATTTT,CASSMVTGGPDTQYF
-,TRBV19,TRBJ1-1,-,TGTGCCAGTAGTATAGATCGGGACACCGAAGCTTTCTTT,CASSIDRDTEAFF
-,TRBV5-1,TRBJ1-2,TRBD1,TGCGCCAGCAGCTTGGTGGTCTTGACAGGGGTGGGGATCTATGGCTACACCTTC,CASSLVVLTGVGIYGYTF
-,TRBV2,TRBJ1-2,-,TGTGCCAGCAGTGGCAGGGTGGGCTATGGCTACACCTTC,CASSGRVGYGYTF
-,TRBV9,TRBJ2-3,TRBD2,TGTGCCAGCAGCCCTCGGGAAGCGGGGGGGGTAGGGGATACGCAGTATTTT,CASSPREAGGVGDTQYF
once,TRBV4-1,TRBJ1-5,-,TGCGCCAGCAGCCAAGCATCAACCTGGGGCAATCAGCCCCAGCATTTT,CASSQASTWGNQPQHF
-,TRBV7-2,TRBJ2-6,TRBD1,TGTGCCAGCAGCCAGGACAGGGCCCGTCGTGGGTCTGGGGCCAACGTCCTGACTTTC,CASSQDRARRGSGANVLTF
-,TRBV29-1,TRBJ2-2,-,TGCAGCGTTGAAGGGGGCACCTACGCGAACACCGGGGAGCTGTTTTTT,CSVEGGTYANTGELFF
-,TRBV18,TRBJ2-5,-,TGTGCCAGCTCACCCGCTAGCGTCAACCGCCAAGAGACCCAGTACTTC,CASSPASVNRQETQYF
-,TRBV4-3,TRBJ1-5,TRBD1,TGCGCCAGCAGCCATTCGCTCTCAGGGGGACCTAATCAGCCCCAGCATTTT,CASSHSLSGGPNQPQHF
-,TRBV5-1,TRBJ2-1,TRBD2,TGCGCCAGCAGCTTGGGAGCGGGGGCCCACAATGAGCAGTTCTTC,CASSLGAGAHNEQFF
-,TRBV11-2,TRBJ2-2,-,TGTGCCAGCAGCTCCGGTCCAGGGAACACCGGGGAGCTGTTTTTT,CASSSGPGNTGELFF
-,TRBV7-9,TRBJ1-1,-,TGTGCCAGCAGCTTTGGGGAGAACACTGAAGCTTTCTTT,CASSFGENTEAFF
-,TRBV6-5,TRBJ2-7,-,TGTGCCAGCAGTACTCGAGGGACCGACGAGCAGTACTTC,CASSTRGTDEQYF
-,TRBV19,TRBJ2-5,TRBD2,TGTGCCAGTAGAGGACGGGGGGGCCAAGAGACCCAGTACTTC,CASRGRGGQETQYF
-,TRBV30,TRBJ1-5,TRBD1,TGTGCCTGGAGCCGACAGGGGAATCAGCCCCAGCATTTT,CAWSRQGNQPQHF
-,TRBV6-5,TRBJ1-2,-,TGTGCCAGCAGGGAGGGCGGAGAGGGATATGGCTACACCTTC,CASREGGEGYGYTF